What follows describes a single T cell receptor beta chain. Its antigen is still unknown. V was clipped by 2 bases and J by 5 bases, with 13 bases between them. This CDR3 contains 14 residues. Germline CDR1 SGHNT, CDR2 YYREEE (reference sequence). Sequencing was performed with immunoSEQ multiplex PCR; in TCRdb, only in-frame clones are kept and a portion is missing. The table records about 17,000 clones, about 90% of them present only once. The data stem from a study of OX40 agonist ivuxolimab in advanced cancers. Study background: Therapy given before enrollment (anti-PD-1, anti-PD-L1 or anti-CTLA-4) was allowed, and roughly 42% had some.

Autoimmune disease history or systemic immunosuppression led to patients being barred. Whole-study results and caveats: More expanded clones were seen, on average, in CD8+ T cells than in CD4+. The study observed clonal expansion of CD4+ and CD8+ blood T cells by week 6 at 0.1 to 3.0 mg/kg.

The source was CD4+ or CD8+ T cells sorted from blood, collected in a trial of the OX40 agonist ivuxolimab. The rearrangement uses TRBV5-4 and TRBJ1-2; no firm D call. The clonotype was recovered from an adult with an advanced solid tumor such as melanoma, head and neck, liver or kidney cancer. The CDR3 is CASSFKAAPYGYTF. CDR3 DNA sequence: TGTGCCAGCAGCTTTAAGGCAGCGCCTTATGGCTACACCTTC.